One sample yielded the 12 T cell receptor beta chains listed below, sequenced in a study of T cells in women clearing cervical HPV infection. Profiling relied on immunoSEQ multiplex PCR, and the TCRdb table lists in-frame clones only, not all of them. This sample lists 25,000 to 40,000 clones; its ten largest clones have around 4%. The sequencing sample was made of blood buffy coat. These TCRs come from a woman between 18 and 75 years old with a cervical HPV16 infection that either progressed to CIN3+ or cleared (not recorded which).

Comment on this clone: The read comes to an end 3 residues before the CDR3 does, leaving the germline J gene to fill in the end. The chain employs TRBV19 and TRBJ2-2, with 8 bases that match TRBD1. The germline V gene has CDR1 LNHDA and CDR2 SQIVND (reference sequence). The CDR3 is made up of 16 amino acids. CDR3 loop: CASRTPGGTGANVLFF. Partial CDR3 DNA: TGTGCCAGTAGAACTCCAGGGGGCACGGGGGCCAACGTG. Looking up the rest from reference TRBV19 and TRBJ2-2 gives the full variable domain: DGGITQSPKYLFRKEGQNVTLSCEQNLNHDAMYWYRQDPGQGLRLIYYSQIVNDFQKGDIAEGYSVSREKKESFPLTVTSAQKNPTAFYLCASRTPGGTGANVLFFGEGSRLTVL.

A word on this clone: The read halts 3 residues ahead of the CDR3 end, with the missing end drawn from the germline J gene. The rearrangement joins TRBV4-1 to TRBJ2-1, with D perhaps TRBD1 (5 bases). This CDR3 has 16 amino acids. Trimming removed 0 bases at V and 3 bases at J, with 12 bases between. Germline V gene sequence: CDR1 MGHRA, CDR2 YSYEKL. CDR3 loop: CASSQDPGLVYNEQFF. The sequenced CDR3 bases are TGCGCCAGCAGCCAAGACCCAGGGCTAGTCTACAATGAG.

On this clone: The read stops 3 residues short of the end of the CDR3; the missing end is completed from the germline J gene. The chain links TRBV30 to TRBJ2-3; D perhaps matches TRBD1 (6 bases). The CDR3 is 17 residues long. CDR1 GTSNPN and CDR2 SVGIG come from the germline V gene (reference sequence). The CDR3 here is CAWSVHRTAHSNQPQYF. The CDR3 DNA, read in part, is TGTGCCTGGAGTGTACATCGGACAGCTCATAGCAATCAGCCG.

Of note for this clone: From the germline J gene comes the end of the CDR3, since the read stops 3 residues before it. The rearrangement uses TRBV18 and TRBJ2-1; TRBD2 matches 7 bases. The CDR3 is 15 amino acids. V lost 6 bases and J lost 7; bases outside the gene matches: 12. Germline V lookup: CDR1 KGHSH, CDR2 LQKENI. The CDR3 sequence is CASSPSASGLNEQFF. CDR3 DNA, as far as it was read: TGTGCCAGCTCCCCATCCGCTAGCGGTTTAAATGAG. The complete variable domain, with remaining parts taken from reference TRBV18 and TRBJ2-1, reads NAGVMQNPRHLVRRRGQEARLRCSPMKGHSHVYWYRQLPEEGLKFMVYLQKENIIDESGMPKERFSAEFPKEGPSILRIQQVVRGDSAAYFCASSPSASGLNEQFFGPGTRLTVL.

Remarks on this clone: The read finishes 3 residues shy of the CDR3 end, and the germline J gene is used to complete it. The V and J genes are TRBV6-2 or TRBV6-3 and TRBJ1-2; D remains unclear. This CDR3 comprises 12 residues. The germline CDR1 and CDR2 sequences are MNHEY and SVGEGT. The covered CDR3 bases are TGTGCCAGCAGTCCCACAGTCTACGAC. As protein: CASSPTVYD. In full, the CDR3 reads CASSPTVYDYTF.

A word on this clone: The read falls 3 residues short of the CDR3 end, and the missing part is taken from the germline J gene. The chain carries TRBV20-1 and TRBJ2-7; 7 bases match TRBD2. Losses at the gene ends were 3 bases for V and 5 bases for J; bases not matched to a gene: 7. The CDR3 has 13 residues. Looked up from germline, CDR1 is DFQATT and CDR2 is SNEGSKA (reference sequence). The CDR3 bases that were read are TGCAGTGCTAGGGAGACTAGCCTCCACGAG. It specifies CSARETSLHE. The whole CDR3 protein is CSARETSLHEQYF.

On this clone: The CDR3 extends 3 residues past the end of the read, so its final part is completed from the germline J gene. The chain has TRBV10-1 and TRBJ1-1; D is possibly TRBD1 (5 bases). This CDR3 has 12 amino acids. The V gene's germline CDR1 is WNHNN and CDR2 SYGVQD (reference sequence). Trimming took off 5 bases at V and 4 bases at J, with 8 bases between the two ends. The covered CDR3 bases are TGCGCCAGCAGTAGGGGATCCACTGAA. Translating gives CASSRGSTE. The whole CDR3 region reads CASSRGSTEAFF.

CDR3 DNA, as far as it was read: TGCGCCAGCAGTGAGTTGGCAGGGTGGGGTGGTGGCAACATT. Residues: CASSELAGWGGGNI. The whole CDR3 protein reads CASSELAGWGGGNIQYF. This chain links TRBV10-2 with TRBJ2-4, with a possible D match to TRBD1 (5 bases). The read halts 3 residues ahead of the CDR3 end, with the missing end drawn from the germline J gene. CDR1 and CDR2 (germline): WSHSY, SAAADI. V dropped 1 base and J dropped 7 bases, with 20 bases sitting between them. The CDR3 extends over 17 amino acids.

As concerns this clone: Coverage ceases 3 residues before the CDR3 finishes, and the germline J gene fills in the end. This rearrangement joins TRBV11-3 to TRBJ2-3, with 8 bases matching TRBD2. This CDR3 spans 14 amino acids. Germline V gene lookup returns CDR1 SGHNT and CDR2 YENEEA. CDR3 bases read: TGTGCCAGCAGCCTCACTAGCGGAGCGGAGACG. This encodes CASSLTSGAET. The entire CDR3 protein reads CASSLTSGAETQYF.

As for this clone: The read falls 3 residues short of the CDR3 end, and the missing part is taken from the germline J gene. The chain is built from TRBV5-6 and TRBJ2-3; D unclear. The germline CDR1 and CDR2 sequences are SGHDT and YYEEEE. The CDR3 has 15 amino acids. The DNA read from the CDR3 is TGTGCCAGCAGCTTAAGGGCAGTCGATAATCAGCCG. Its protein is CASSLRAVDNQP. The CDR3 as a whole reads CASSLRAVDNQPQYF.

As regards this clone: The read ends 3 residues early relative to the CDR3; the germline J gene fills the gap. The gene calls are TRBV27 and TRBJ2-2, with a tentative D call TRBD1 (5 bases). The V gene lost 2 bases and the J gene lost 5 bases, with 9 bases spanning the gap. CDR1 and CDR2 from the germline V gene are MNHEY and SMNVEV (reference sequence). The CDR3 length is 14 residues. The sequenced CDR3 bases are TGTGCCAGCAGTTTACAGGGTCCGACCGGGGAG. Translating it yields CASSLQGPTGE. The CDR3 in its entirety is CASSLQGPTGELFF.

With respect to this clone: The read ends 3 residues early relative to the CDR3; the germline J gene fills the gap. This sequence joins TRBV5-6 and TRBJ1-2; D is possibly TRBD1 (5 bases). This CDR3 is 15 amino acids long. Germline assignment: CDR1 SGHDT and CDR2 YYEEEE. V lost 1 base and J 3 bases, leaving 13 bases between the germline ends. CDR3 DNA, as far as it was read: TGTGCCAGCAGCTTGAGAGGGGTGAGGGACTATGGC. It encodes CASSLRGVRDYG. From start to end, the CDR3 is CASSLRGVRDYGYTF.